What follows describes a single T cell receptor beta chain. The CDR3 is 14 residues long. Germline lookup yields CDR1 LNHDA and CDR2 SQIVND (reference sequence). The table came from immunoSEQ multiplex PCR; TCRdb's copy has only in-frame clones and leaves some out. The sample has tens of thousands of clones; roughly 87% are singletons. The entry originates in a study of glioma-infiltrating T cells after dendritic cell vaccination. Indicated time point: after dendritic cell vaccination, including at tumor progression/relapse. This sequence was found in a human donor with glioblastoma. The V and J genes are TRBV19 and TRBJ2-5, with D perhaps matching TRBD1 (5 bases). TRBJ2-7 explains the end of the DNA better; the J call may be wrong. This specimen was blood, taken after dendritic cell vaccination. The CDR3 DNA follows: TGTGCCAGTAGTGACAGAGTACCCCCCTACGAGCAGTACTTC. Amino acid sequence: CASSDRVPPYEQYF.